This entry lists 30 T cell receptor beta chains sequenced from one sample in a study of CD8+ T cells in alopecia areata. This sample's treatment: oral pan-JAK inhibitor, 5-10 mg twice daily. Extraction of RNA preceded its reverse transcription into cDNA, which served as the sequencing template. Data came from immunoSEQ multiplex PCR; TCRdb stores just in-frame clones and leaves some out. The sample comprises about 110,000 clones, less than 90% of which are singletons, and over 20% rests with the top ten. The material sequenced was CD8+ T cells sorted from blood, taken at week 24, from a patient treated with tofacitinib. The receptor set was obtained from a human donor with alopecia areata.

This chain uses TRBV19 with TRBJ2-1; TRBD2 matches 7 bases. V was pared by 9 bases and J by 7 bases, with 12 bases of the junction left unmatched. CDR3 length equals 14 residues. CDR1 and CDR2 (germline): LNHDA, SQIVND (reference sequence). The CDR3 coding sequence is TGTGCCAGCTCTTGGGACTACAAACCGAATGAGCAGTTCTTC. Translated: CASSWDYKPNEQFF. Complete variable domain (other parts from reference TRBV19 and TRBJ2-1): DGGITQSPKYLFRKEGQNVTLSCEQNLNHDAMYWYRQDPGQGLRLIYYSQIVNDFQKGDIAEGYSVSREKKESFPLTVTSAQKNPTAFYLCASSWDYKPNEQFFGPGTRLTVL.

The J gene is TRBJ2-5, the V gene TRBV4-1; 11 bases are shared with TRBD2. The trim removed 6 bases at V and 2 bases at J, leaving 8 bases unmatched. This CDR3 region has 16 residues. Looked up from germline, CDR1 is MGHRA and CDR2 is YSYEKL. The CDR3 region is CASRGELAGEQETQYF. The CDR3 DNA sequence: TGCGCCAGCAGGGGCGAACTAGCGGGGGAACAAGAGACCCAGTACTTC.

The CDR3 DNA sequence: TGTGCCAGCTCACCTGGTGTCGAGGGTGTCACAGATACGCAGTATTTT. Amino acids: CASSPGVEGVTDTQYF. The chain links TRBV18 to TRBJ2-3; possible D gene TRBD2, 5 bases. Trimming removed 3 bases at V and 2 bases at J, with 15 bases between. Germline CDR1 and CDR2: KGHSH and LQKENI. This CDR3 has 16 residues.

This rearrangement joins TRBV27 to TRBJ2-1; the D gene is possibly TRBD1 (6 bases). The germline gives CDR1 MNHEY, CDR2 SMNVEV (reference sequence). Between the trimmed V and J ends, which lost 8 bases and 7 bases, there was a span of 21 bases. There are 15 residues in the CDR3. The CDR3 here is CASAEILWGPNEQFF. The CDR3 DNA follows: TGTGCCAGCGCTGAAATTCTTTGGGGGCCTAATGAGCAGTTCTTC.

V and J are TRBV10-3 and TRBJ2-1, with TRBD2 as a possible D gene (6 bases). Deletions cut 11 bases from V and 6 bases from J, with 14 bases between. CDR1 is ENHRY, CDR2 SYGVKD, per germline. This CDR3 contains 12 residues. Here the CDR3 DNA reads TGTGCCTCCCGCGGGGTATCCAATGAGCAGTTCTTC. Translation: CASRGVSNEQFF.

The gene calls are TRBV4-3 and TRBJ1-6; D may be TRBD1 (5 bases). Per the germline V gene, CDR1 is LGHNA and CDR2 is YSLEER. V lost 0 bases to trimming and J lost 13 bases, with 19 bases between them. The CDR3 consists of 16 residues. For the CDR3, the DNA is TGCGCCAGCAGCCAAGATATCGGAACCGCAGGGCTCCCCCTCCACTTT. Its protein product is CASSQDIGTAGLPLHF.

This sequence joins TRBV2 and TRBJ2-5; TRBD1 agrees at 7 bases. Germline CDR1 and CDR2: SNHLY and FYNNEI. Losses at the gene ends were 4 bases for V and 4 bases for J; bases not matched to a gene: 6. The CDR3 runs 14 residues. The DNA of the CDR3 is TGTGCCAGCAGTGGGGAAGGGGGCGCAGAGACCCAGTACTTC. Translated, it gives CASSGEGGAETQYF.

V and J are TRBV15 and TRBJ2-3; perhaps TRBD2 as D (6 bases). The germline CDR1 and CDR2 sequences are LNHNV and YYDKDF (reference sequence). V lost 5 bases, J lost 3 bases, and 12 bases lay in between. There are 14 residues in the CDR3. The CDR3 DNA reads as TGTGCCACCAGCCCCGTTGGGGGGACAGATACGCAGTATTTT. This encodes CATSPVGGTDTQYF. Looking up the rest from reference TRBV15 and TRBJ2-3 gives the full variable domain: DAMVIQNPRYQVTQFGKPVTLSCSQTLNHNVMYWYQQKSSQAPKLLFHYYDKDFNNEADTPDNFQSRRPNTSFCFLDIRSPGLGDTAMYLCATSPVGGTDTQYFGPGTRLTVL.

In this sample, this clone turned up once. The rearrangement links TRBV27 to TRBJ2-5, with D perhaps TRBD1 (6 bases). The end of the DNA is better explained by TRBJ2-7, so the J call may be wrong. Germline V gene lookup returns CDR1 MNHEY and CDR2 SMNVEV (reference sequence). CDR3 size: 14 residues. This CDR3 reads CASSLARGSYEQYF. CDR3 DNA sequence: TGTGCCAGCAGTCTCGCCAGGGGATCCTACGAGCAGTACTTC.

The chain joins TRBV7-2 to TRBJ2-2; TRBD1 is a possible D gene (5 bases). This CDR3 contains 15 residues. Germline lookup yields CDR1 SGHTA and CDR2 FQGNSA. Trimming stripped 4 bases from V and 3 bases from J, with 12 bases between. The DNA of the CDR3 is TGTGCCAGCAGCTCCGGGCAGGGTGACACCGGGGAGCTGTTTTTT. This encodes CASSSGQGDTGELFF.

This chain uses TRBV10-3 with TRBJ2-7; no clear D. Germline CDR1 reads ENHRY; CDR2 reads SYGVKD. V was cut by 4 bases and J by 2 bases, with 9 bases left in between. The CDR3 loop spans 13 amino acids. The CDR3: CAISASQPYEQYF. In nucleotides, the CDR3 is TGTGCCATCAGTGCGTCGCAACCCTACGAGCAGTACTTC.

This sequence joins TRBV7-6 and TRBJ2-7, with 9 positions matching TRBD1. The length of the CDR3 is 13 residues. Germline values: CDR1 SGHVS, CDR2 FNYEAQ. V dropped 4 bases and J dropped 3; count of bases not matched to a gene: 1. The CDR3 protein is CASSSDRGYEQYF. The CDR3 DNA is TGTGCCAGCAGCTCGGACAGGGGCTACGAGCAGTACTTC.

This clone was seen just once. This chain links TRBV11-2 with TRBJ2-2; a weak D match, TRBD1 (6 bases). CDR3 length: 17 residues. CDR1 SGHAT and CDR2 FQNNGV come from the germline V gene. The germline V and J ends were trimmed by 3 bases and 0 bases, with 14 bases remaining between them. The CDR3: CASSLGPGHSNTGELFF. The CDR3, as DNA: TGTGCCAGCAGCTTGGGGCCGGGACACTCGAACACCGGGGAGCTGTTTTTT.

This chain uses TRBV4-3 with TRBJ2-5, with D possibly TRBD2 on 6 matching bases. The CDR3 runs 18 residues. CDR1 and CDR2 from the germline V gene are LGHNA and YSLEER. V lost 0 bases to trimming and J lost 1 base, with 18 bases between them. The CDR3 bases are TGCGCCAGCAGCCAAGAGGCAGTCGGGAGCGGCGTCCAAGAGACCCAGTACTTC. This gives the protein CASSQEAVGSGVQETQYF.

This clone was counted only a few times. This sequence joins TRBV6-5 and TRBJ2-5; D uncertain. This CDR3 comprises 13 residues. Trimming removed 0 bases from V and 5 bases from J, with 7 bases in between. The germline V gene has CDR1 MNHEY and CDR2 SVGAGI. This CDR3 reads CASSYSDGETQYF. DNA of the CDR3: TGTGCCAGCAGTTACTCCGACGGGGAGACCCAGTACTTC.

This clone was detected once. The rearrangement joins TRBV7-9 to TRBJ2-1; 10 bases agree with TRBD2. This CDR3 contains 15 residues. V shed 3 bases and J 8 bases; nucleotides not matched to a gene: 7. CDR1 and CDR2 from the germline V gene are SEHNR and FQNEAQ (reference sequence). CDR3 loop: CASSFLGLAIHEQFF. The DNA for the CDR3 is TGTGCCAGCAGCTTTTTGGGACTAGCGATCCATGAGCAGTTCTTC.

J is TRBJ2-1 and V is TRBV6-5, with D perhaps assigned TRBD1 or TRBD2 (5 bases each). V was cut by 2 bases and J by 6 bases, with 11 bases left in between. Germline CDR1 reads MNHEY; CDR2 reads SVGAGI. This CDR3 spans 14 amino acids. The CDR3 DNA is TGTGCCAGCAGTTACGAGGGGCGTCGCAATGAGCAGTTCTTC. Residues: CASSYEGRRNEQFF.

V usage is TRBV7-9 and J usage is TRBJ2-2; 7 positions agree with TRBD1. The J segment lost 4 bases and the V segment lost 4 bases, leaving 9 bases of the junction unmatched. Germline values: CDR1 SEHNR, CDR2 FQNEAQ (reference sequence). The CDR3 runs to 16 residues. For the CDR3, the DNA is TGTGCCAGCAGCTCACAGAGGGGGCTCGGCACCGGGGAGCTGTTTTTT. Encoded protein: CASSSQRGLGTGELFF.

The V and J genes are TRBV15 and TRBJ2-7, with 9 bases lining up with TRBD1. Losses at the gene ends were 5 bases for V and 4 bases for J; bases not matched to a gene: 9. Germline V lookup: CDR1 LNHNV, CDR2 YYDKDF (reference sequence). The CDR3 spans 15 residues. CDR3 nucleotide sequence: TGTGCCACCAGCCTAGACGGGACAGGGATGTACGAGCAGTACTTC. It encodes CATSLDGTGMYEQYF.

The chain carries TRBV5-6 and TRBJ2-6, with a possible D match to TRBD2 (5 bases). V gave up 2 bases and J gave up 9 bases, with 9 bases separating them. The germline V gene has CDR1 SGHDT and CDR2 YYEEEE. CDR3 length equals 13 residues. The CDR3 loop reads CASSFGGRNVLTF. CDR3 coding DNA: TGTGCCAGCAGCTTCGGCGGGCGCAACGTCCTGACTTTC.

On this clone: Other DNA sequences in this sample translate to the same CDR3. V usage is TRBV30 and J usage is TRBJ1-1; the D is unclear. The CDR3 covers 12 residues. With 0 bases removed from V and 4 bases from J, the gap between germline ends came to 6 bases. Germline assignment: CDR1 GTSNPN and CDR2 SVGIG (reference sequence). DNA for the CDR3: TGTGCCTGGAGTGTAGGCGGCACTGAAGCTTTCTTT. Its protein product is CAWSVGGTEAFF.

J is TRBJ2-1 and V is TRBV4-1, with 10 bases fitting TRBD2. CDR1 and CDR2 from the germline V gene are MGHRA and YSYEKL. Trimming took 1 base from V and 4 from J; bases not matched to a gene: 4. This CDR3 has 16 amino acids. This CDR3 reads CASSQGTSGEYNEQFF. CDR3 DNA: TGCGCCAGCAGCCAAGGAACTAGCGGGGAATACAATGAGCAGTTCTTC.

This clone was seen more than once but under ten times. The chain couples TRBV2 to TRBJ1-5; TRBD1 agrees at 8 bases. The CDR3 consists of 18 residues. Losses at the gene ends were 4 bases for V and 2 bases for J; bases not matched to a gene: 13. Germline loops: CDR1 SNHLY, CDR2 FYNNEI. Written as DNA, the CDR3 is TGTGCCAGCAGTGGGGGACAGGTCCTTACGTTAGGCAATCAGCCCCAGCATTTT. Translated, it gives CASSGGQVLTLGNQPQHF.

This clone was detected only a few times. V is TRBV29-1 and J is TRBJ2-5; TRBD2 aligns across 11 bases. CDR1 is SQVTM, CDR2 ANQGSEA, per germline. This CDR3 contains 14 residues. V lost 1 base and J lost 11; bases outside the gene matches: 9. This CDR3 reads CSVEASGGLMEQYF. CDR3 nucleotides: TGCAGCGTTGAAGCTAGCGGGGGGCTGATGGAGCAGTACTTC.

The V and J genes are TRBV5-6 and TRBJ2-5; D is perhaps TRBD1 or TRBD2 (5 bases each). V dropped 0 bases and J dropped 4 bases, with 13 bases sitting between them. This CDR3 contains 15 residues. Germline CDR1 is SGHDT and CDR2 is YYEEEE. CDR3 sequence (DNA): TGTGCCAGCAGCTTGGCCACGGGGCTCGGAGAGACCCAGTACTTC. Translation: CASSLATGLGETQYF.

This sequence joins TRBV29-1 and TRBJ1-2; D is unclear. Trimming pared 4 bases from V and 4 bases from J, leaving 10 bases between. In germline, CDR1 is SQVTM, CDR2 ANQGSEA. The CDR3 contains 12 residues. For the CDR3, the DNA is TGCAGCGTTGGCGACGGAGTCTATGGCTACACCTTC. Encoded protein: CSVGDGVYGYTF. The entire variable domain, with the rest obtained from reference TRBV29-1 and TRBJ1-2, is as follows: SAVISQKPSRDICQRGTSLTIQCQVDSQVTMMFWYRQQPGQSLTLIATANQGSEATYESGFVIDKFPISRPNLTFSTLTVSNMSPEDSSIYLCSVGDGVYGYTFGSGTRLTVV.

The rearrangement joins TRBV25-1 to TRBJ2-5; D remains unclear. This CDR3 is built from 16 residues. The V end was cut by 6 bases, the J end by 1 base, with 18 bases between. CDR1 is MGHDK, CDR2 SYGVNS, per germline. CDR3 DNA: TGTGCCAGCAGGTCGCTGGGCGGATTGTTCCAAGAGACCCAGTACTTC. This codes for CASRSLGGLFQETQYF. Using reference TRBV25-1 and TRBJ2-5 for the parts outside the CDR3, the full variable domain is EADIYQTPRYLVIGTGKKITLECSQTMGHDKMYWYQQDPGMELHLIHYSYGVNSTEKGDLSSESTVSRIRTEHFPLTLESARPSHTSQYLCASRSLGGLFQETQYFGPGTRLLVL.

The J gene is TRBJ2-7, the V gene TRBV7-3; 7 bases match TRBD1. CDR1 SGHTA and CDR2 FQGTGA come from the germline V gene. This CDR3 has 13 residues. The V gene end was trimmed by 5 bases and the J gene end by 5 bases; junction bases not matched to a gene: 6. Here the CDR3 DNA reads TGTGCCAGCAGCCTGACAGGGTACGACGAGCAGTACTTC. Amino acid sequence: CASSLTGYDEQYF.

This clone was counted only a few times. The V call is TRBV7-9, the J call TRBJ2-5; TRBD1 matches 12 bases. This CDR3 has 16 residues. Germline V gene lookup returns CDR1 SEHNR and CDR2 FQNEAQ (reference sequence). The J segment lost 5 bases and the V segment lost 5 bases, leaving 9 bases of the junction unmatched. CDR3 sequence: CASSTPGQGAEETQYF. CDR3 in DNA: TGTGCCAGCAGCACCCCGGGACAGGGGGCGGAGGAGACCCAGTACTTC.

CDR3 nucleotide sequence: TGTGCCAGCGGGGCAGCTTTAGGGAATGAGCAGTTCTTC. Translated: CASGAALGNEQFF. The rearrangement links TRBV2 to TRBJ2-1; D possibly corresponds to TRBD1 (5 bases). CDR3 length: 13 amino acids. V was pared by 8 bases and J by 7 bases, with 15 bases between. Germline CDR1 and CDR2: SNHLY and FYNNEI. Filled out from reference TRBV2 and TRBJ2-1, the complete variable domain reads EPEVTQTPSHQVTQMGQEVILRCVPISNHLYFYWYRQILGQKVEFLVSFYNNEISEKSEIFDDQFSVERPDGSNFTLKIRSTKLEDSAMYFCASGAALGNEQFFGPGTRLTVL.